The T cell receptor beta chain described here comes from a study of Graves' ophthalmopathy and Graves' hyperthyroidism. Study-wide background: Investigators collected peripheral blood at initial diagnosis, before any treatment was given. Overall study findings and caveats: Thyroid clonotypes that were expanded above 0.001 frequency mostly also appeared in blood.

Concerning this clonotype itself: Its antigen is undetermined.

CDR3 size: 14 residues. The V end lost 2 bases, the J end lost 0 bases, and 5 bases lay between the germline ends. Diagnosis used clinical symptoms, serum thyroxine, TRAb, thyroid ultrasound and orbital computed tomography. The authors isolated PBMCs from about 10 ml of fresh peripheral blood. RNA transcripts were the source from which TCR beta CDR3 regions were amplified. An initial RT-PCR round employing HTBI primers preceded a second-round multiplex PCR. TCRdb re-called the multiplex PCR reads through MiXCR, storing one row per CDR3 protein. The data contain roughly 230,000 distinct CDR3 sequences, approximately 21% of them singletons.

The receptor's source is a woman aged 50 to 60 with Graves' ophthalmopathy. This chain uses TRBV12-3 or TRBV12-4 with TRBJ1-3; D remains unclear. The sequenced sample consisted of peripheral blood. The CDR3 protein is CASSLSLSGNTIYF. CDR3 DNA: TGTGCCAGCAGTTTAAGCCTCTCTGGAAACACCATATATTTT.